The present TCR beta chain was sequenced within a study of blood T cell repertoires in COVID-19. The CDR3 runs to 13 residues. The V end was cut by 0 bases, the J end by 5 bases, with 7 bases between. Germline V CDR1 and CDR2: LGHNA, YSLEER. The repertoire was sequenced with immunoSEQ multiplex PCR; TCRdb's copy has only in-frame clones and lacks some. The table has about 180,000 clones, roughly 90% seen once; the top ten hold around 1.4%. The clonotype comes from a woman in her fifties or sixties with acute or convalescent COVID-19. The rearrangement uses TRBV4-3 and TRBJ2-5, with no clear D. The material sequenced was peripheral blood. The CDR3 bases are TGCGCCAGCAGCCAAGATGTTCCGGAGACCCAGTACTTC. Its translation is CASSQDVPETQYF.